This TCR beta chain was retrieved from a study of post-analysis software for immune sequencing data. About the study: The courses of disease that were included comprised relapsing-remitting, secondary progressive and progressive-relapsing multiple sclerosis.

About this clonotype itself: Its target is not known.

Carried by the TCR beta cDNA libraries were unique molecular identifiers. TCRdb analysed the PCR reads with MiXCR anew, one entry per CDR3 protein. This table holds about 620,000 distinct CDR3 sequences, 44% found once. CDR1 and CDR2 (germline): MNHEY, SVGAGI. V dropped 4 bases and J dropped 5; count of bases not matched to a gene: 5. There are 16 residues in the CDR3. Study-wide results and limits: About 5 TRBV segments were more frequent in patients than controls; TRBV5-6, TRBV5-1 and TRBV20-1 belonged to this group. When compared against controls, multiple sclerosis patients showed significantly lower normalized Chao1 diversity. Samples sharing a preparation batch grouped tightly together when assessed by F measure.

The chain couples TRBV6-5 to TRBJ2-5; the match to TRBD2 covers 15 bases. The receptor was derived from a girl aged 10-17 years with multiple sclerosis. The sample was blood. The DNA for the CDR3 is TGTGCCAGCAGTTGGACTAGCGGGGGGGCCGAGGAGACCCAGTACTTC. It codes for CASSWTSGGAEETQYF.